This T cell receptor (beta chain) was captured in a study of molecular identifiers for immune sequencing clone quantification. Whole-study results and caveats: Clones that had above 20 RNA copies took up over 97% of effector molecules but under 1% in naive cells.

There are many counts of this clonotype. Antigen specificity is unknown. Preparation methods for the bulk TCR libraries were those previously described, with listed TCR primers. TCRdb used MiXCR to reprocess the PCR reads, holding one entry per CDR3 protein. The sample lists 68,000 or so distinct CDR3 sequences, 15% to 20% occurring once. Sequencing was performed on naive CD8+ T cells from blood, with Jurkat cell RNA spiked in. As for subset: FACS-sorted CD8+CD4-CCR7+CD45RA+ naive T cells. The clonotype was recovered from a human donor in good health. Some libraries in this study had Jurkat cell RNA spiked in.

CDR3 in DNA: TGTGCCAGTAGTATGGCAGGGAGTAATTCACCCCTCCACTTT. Protein sequence: CASSMAGSNSPLHF. The chain joins TRBV19 to TRBJ1-6; tentatively, D is TRBD1 (5 bases). Germline V lookup: CDR1 LNHDA, CDR2 SQIVND (reference sequence). The CDR3 is 14 amino acids. V lost 3 bases to trimming and J lost 6 bases, with 9 bases between them.